This TCR beta chain was recorded in a study of blood T cell repertoires in COVID-19. This clone came up once. The CDR3 covers 16 residues. Germline-derived CDR1 and CDR2 are PRHDT and FYEKMQ (reference sequence). Trimming removed 5 bases from V and 4 bases from J; junction bases left unmatched: 4. Sequenced by immunoSEQ multiplex PCR; TCRdb stores in-frame clones only, minus some. The sample includes just under 350,000 clones, about 90% of them seen just once. The material sequenced was peripheral blood. The V call is TRBV13, the J call TRBJ2-2; 13 bases agree with TRBD2. The receptor was isolated from a woman aged 45-59 years with COVID-19, enrolled during active disease. Here the CDR3 DNA reads TGTGCCAGCAGCCTAAGGACTAGCGGGGGCACCGGGGAGCTGTTTTTT. Residues: CASSLRTSGGTGELFF.